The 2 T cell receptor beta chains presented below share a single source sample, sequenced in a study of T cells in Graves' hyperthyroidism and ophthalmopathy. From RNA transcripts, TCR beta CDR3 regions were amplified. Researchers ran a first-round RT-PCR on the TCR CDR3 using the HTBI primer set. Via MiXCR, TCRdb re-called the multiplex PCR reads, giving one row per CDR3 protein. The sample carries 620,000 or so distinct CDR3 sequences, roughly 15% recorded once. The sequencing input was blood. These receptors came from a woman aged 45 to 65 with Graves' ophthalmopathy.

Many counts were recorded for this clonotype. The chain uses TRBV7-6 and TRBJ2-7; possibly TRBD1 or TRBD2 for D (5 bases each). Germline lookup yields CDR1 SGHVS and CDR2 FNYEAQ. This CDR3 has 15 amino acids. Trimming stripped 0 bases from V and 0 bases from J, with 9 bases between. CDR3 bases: TGTGCCAGCAGCTTAGCGCGTGGGACCTCCTACGAGCAGTACTTC. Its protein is CASSLARGTSYEQYF. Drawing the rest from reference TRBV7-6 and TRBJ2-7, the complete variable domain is GAGVSQSPRYKVTKRGQDVALRCDPISGHVSLYWYRQALGQGPEFLTYFNYEAQQDKSGLPNDRFSAERPEGSISTLTIQRTEQRDSAMYRCASSLARGTSYEQYFGPGTRLTVT.

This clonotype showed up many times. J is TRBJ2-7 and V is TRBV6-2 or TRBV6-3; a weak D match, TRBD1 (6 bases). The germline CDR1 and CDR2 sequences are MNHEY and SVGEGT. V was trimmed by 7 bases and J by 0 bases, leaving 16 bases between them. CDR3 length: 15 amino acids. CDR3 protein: CASNPGQTYSYEQYF. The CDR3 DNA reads TGTGCCAGCAACCCCGGACAGACATACTCCTACGAGCAGTACTTC.